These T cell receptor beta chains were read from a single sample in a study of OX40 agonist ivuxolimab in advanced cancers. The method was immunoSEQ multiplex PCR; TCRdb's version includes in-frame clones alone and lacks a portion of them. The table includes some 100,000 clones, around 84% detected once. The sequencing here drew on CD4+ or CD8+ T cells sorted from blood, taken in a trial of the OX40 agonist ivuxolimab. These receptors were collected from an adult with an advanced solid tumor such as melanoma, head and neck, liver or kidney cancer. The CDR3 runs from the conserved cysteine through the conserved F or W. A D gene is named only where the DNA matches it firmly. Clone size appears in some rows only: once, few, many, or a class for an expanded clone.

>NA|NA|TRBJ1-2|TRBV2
TGTGCCAGTACCCTCCCGGACCGCTATGGCTACACCTTC
CASTLPDRYGYTF
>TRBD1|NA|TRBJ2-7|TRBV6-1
TGTGCCAGCAGTGCGTCCGGGACAGCTTACGAGCAGTACTTC
CASSASGTAYEQYF
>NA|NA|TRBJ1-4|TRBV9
TGTGCCAGCAGCCCCACGGCAACTAATGAAAAACTGTTTTTT
CASSPTATNEKLFF
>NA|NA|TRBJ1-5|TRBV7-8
TGTGCCAGCAGCTTTAAGGGCAATCAGCCCCAGCATTTT
CASSFKGNQPQHF
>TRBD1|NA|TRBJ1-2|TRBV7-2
TGTGCCAGCAGCTTGGGACAGAACTATGGCTACACCTTC
CASSLGQNYGYTF
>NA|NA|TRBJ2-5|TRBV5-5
TGTGCCAGTACAAAGGGAAACCAAGAGACCCAGTACTTC
CASTKGNQETQYF
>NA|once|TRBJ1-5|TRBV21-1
TGTGCCAGCAGCAAAGCAGGGGTGAGTGGCAATCAGCCCCAGCATTTT
CASSKAGVSGNQPQHF
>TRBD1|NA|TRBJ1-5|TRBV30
TGTGCCTGGGGATTAGGGGGCGCGTCCTCTCAGCCCCAGCATTTT
CAWGLGGASSQPQHF
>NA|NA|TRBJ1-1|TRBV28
TGTGCCAGCAGTTTAAGGGCCCCTCCTGAAGCTTTCTTT
CASSLRAPPEAFF
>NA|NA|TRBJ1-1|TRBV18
TGTGCCAGCTCAGATGGACAAGGCCTTATCACTGAAGCTTTCTTT
CASSDGQGLITEAFF
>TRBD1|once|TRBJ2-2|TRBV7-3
TGTGCCAGCAGTAAGGGACAGGGCGTGGAGCTGTTTTTT
CASSKGQGVELFF
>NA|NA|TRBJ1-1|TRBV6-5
TGTGCCAGCGGGATACGGGCTGAAGCTTTCTTT
CASGIRAEAFF
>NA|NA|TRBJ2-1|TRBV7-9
TGTGCCAGCAGCTTCAGGACAGCCTACAATGAGCAGTTCTTC
CASSFRTAYNEQFF
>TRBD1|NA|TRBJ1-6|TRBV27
TGTGCCAGCAGTAAATTTTGGGCGGGACAGAAAAATAATTCACCCCTCCACTTT
CASSKFWAGQKNNSPLHF
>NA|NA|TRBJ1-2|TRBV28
TGTGCCACCTGGGCCCCGTATGGCTACACCTTC
CATWAPYGYTF
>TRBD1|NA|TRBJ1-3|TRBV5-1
TGCGCCAGCAGCGAGACAGGGGGCGATGGAAACACCATATATTTT
CASSETGGDGNTIYF
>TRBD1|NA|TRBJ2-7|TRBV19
TGTGCCAGTAGCGGGGACAGGGTAACCTACGAGCAGTACTTC
CASSGDRVTYEQYF
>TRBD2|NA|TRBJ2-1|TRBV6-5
TGTGCCAGCTTAAGGGAAGCGGGGGGCATATATGAGCAGTTCTTC
CASLREAGGIYEQFF
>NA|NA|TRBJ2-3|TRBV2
TGTGCCAGCAGTGAAGCAACTCCAGCGGCGACCACAGATACGCAGTATTTT
CASSEATPAATTDTQYF
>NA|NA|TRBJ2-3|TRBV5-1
TGCGCCAGCAGCTTTAACACAGATACGCAGTATTTT
CASSFNTDTQYF
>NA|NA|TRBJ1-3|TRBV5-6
TGTGCCAGCAGCTTTTTATCCCAGAGCTCTGGAAACACCATATATTTT
CASSFLSQSSGNTIYF
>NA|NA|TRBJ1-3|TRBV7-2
TGTGCCAGCAGCTCCGGGACTCACTCTGGAAACACCATATATTTT
CASSSGTHSGNTIYF
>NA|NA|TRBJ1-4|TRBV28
TGTGCCAGCAACCTTAATGAAAAACTGTTTTTT
CASNLNEKLFF
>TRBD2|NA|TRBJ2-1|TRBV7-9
TGTGCCAGCAGCTTCTCAGTAGCGGGGGGTGGTGAGCAGTTCTTC
CASSFSVAGGGEQFF
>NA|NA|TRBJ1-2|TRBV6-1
TGTGCCAGCAGCTTCCCCGGGACGGACTATGGCTACACCTTC
CASSFPGTDYGYTF
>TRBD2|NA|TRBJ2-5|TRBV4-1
TGCGCCAGCAGCCAAGGCGGGACTAGGGGGGAGACCCAGTACTTC
CASSQGGTRGETQYF
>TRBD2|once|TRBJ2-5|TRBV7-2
TGTGCCAGCGGGACCGGGACTAGCGGGGGGGTGACAGAGACCCAGTACTTC
CASGTGTSGGVTETQYF
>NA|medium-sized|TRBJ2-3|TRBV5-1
TGCGCCAGCACCAACACAGATACGCAGTATTTT
CASTNTDTQYF
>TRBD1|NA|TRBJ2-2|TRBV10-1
TGCGCCAGCAGTGAGCCGGGACAGGGAACCGGGGAGCTGTTTTTT
CASSEPGQGTGELFF
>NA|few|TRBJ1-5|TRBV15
TGTGCCACCAGCAGAGAGGGTGTTCAGCCCCAGCATTTT
CATSREGVQPQHF
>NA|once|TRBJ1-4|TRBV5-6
TGTGCCAGCACCATTCTGGAGGGAGACCGCGAGACGGTCTACGAAAAACTGTTTTTT
CASTILEGDRETVYEKLFF
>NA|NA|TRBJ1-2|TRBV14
TGTGCCAGCAGCCAAGATGGGAACTATGGCTACACCTTC
CASSQDGNYGYTF
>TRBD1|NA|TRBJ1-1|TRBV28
TGTGCCAGCGGATATATAACAGAGGGGACAGGAGGAGCTACTGAAGCTTTCTTT
CASGYITEGTGGATEAFF
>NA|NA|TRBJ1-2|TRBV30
TGTGCTTGGAGTGTACTACGGACCTATGGCTACACCTTC
CAWSVLRTYGYTF
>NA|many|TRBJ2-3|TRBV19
TGTGCCACAAACGACCGGGAACGAACAGATACGCAGTATTTT
CATNDRERTDTQYF
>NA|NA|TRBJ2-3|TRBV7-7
TGTGCCAGCAGCCCTCACTCGGGGGTAGATACGCAGTATTTT
CASSPHSGVDTQYF
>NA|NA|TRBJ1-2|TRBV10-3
TGTGCCATCAGTGCCTCAGGGGTAGATGGCTACACCTTC
CAISASGVDGYTF
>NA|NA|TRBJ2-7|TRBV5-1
TGCGCCAGCAGCTGGGGGGAAACCTACGAGCAGTACTTC
CASSWGETYEQYF
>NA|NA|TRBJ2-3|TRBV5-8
TGTGCCAGCAGCTTGGTACCTAGCACAGATACGCAGTATTTT
CASSLVPSTDTQYF
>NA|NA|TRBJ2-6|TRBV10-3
TGTGCCATCAGTTTCGATACTAGCTCTGGGGCCAACGTCCTGACTTTC
CAISFDTSSGANVLTF
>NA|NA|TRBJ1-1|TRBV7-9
TGTGCCAGCACCATGAACACTGAAGCTTTCTTT
CASTMNTEAFF
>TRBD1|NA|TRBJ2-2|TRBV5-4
TGTGCCAGCAGCTTGCCCTGGACAGGGAACACCGGGGAGCTGTTTTTT
CASSLPWTGNTGELFF
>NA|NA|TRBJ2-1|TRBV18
TGTGCCAGCTCACCACCAACAGGCGGGTGGAATGAGCAGTTCTTC
CASSPPTGGWNEQFF
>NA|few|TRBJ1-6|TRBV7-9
TGTGCCAGCAGCTTAACCCAGAATTCACCCCTCCACTTT
CASSLTQNSPLHF
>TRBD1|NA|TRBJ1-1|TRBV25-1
TGTGCCAGCAGTGCTTCCCGGACAGGAGATCGGACTGAAGCTTTCTTT
CASSASRTGDRTEAFF
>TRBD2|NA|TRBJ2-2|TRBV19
TGTGCCAGTAGTATACTTGGTAGCGGGACGGACACCGGGGAGCTGTTTTTT
CASSILGSGTDTGELFF
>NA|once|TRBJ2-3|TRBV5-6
TGTGCCAGCAGCTTGACGGCAGGGCGAGGCGCAGATACGCAGTATTTT
CASSLTAGRGADTQYF
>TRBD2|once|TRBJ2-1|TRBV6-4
TGTGCCAGCAGTGGCGGGGGGGCTAATGAGCAGTTCTTC
CASSGGGANEQFF
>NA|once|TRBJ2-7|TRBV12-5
TGTGCTAGTGGTGGACAGTTAACCGACGAGCAGTACTTC
CASGGQLTDEQYF
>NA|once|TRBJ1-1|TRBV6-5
TGTGCCAGCAGTTACTCGATAGTAATGAACACTGAAGCTTTCTTT
CASSYSIVMNTEAFF